Following are 22 T cell receptor beta chains from one sample sequenced in a study of blood T cell repertoires in COVID-19. The table came from immunoSEQ multiplex PCR; TCRdb's copy has only in-frame clones and leaves some out. The sample includes 90,000 to 150,000 clones, 60% to 85% of them seen just once. Material: peripheral blood. These receptors were obtained from a man in his 70s with acute or convalescent COVID-19.

This chain joins TRBV6-5 and TRBJ2-5; D possibly corresponds to TRBD1 (6 bases). The germline CDR1 and CDR2 sequences are MNHEY and SVGAGI. The CDR3 sequence is 13 residues long. The germline V and J ends were trimmed by 5 bases and 5 bases, with 12 bases remaining between them. CDR3 in amino acids: CASSPWTEETQYF. CDR3 bases: TGTGCCAGCAGTCCCTGGACAGAGGAGACCCAGTACTTC.

The chain employs TRBV19 and TRBJ1-4, with TRBD1 matching over 9 bases. The CDR3 spans 16 residues. Germline V gives CDR1 LNHDA, CDR2 SQIVND (reference sequence). The J segment lost 7 bases and the V segment lost 6 bases, leaving 12 bases of the junction unmatched. The CDR3 protein is CASRDGTGTGSEKLFF. CDR3 bases: TGTGCCAGTAGGGATGGAACCGGGACAGGGAGTGAAAAACTGTTTTTT.

In the case of this clone: Other nucleotide sequences from this sample produce the same CDR3. V usage is TRBV28 and J usage is TRBJ2-3; 10 bases map to TRBD2. There are 16 residues in the CDR3. Germline lookup yields CDR1 MDHEN and CDR2 SYDVKM. V lost 5 bases and J lost 5; bases outside the gene matches: 10. CDR3 DNA sequence: TGTGCCAGCAGTACCTCCCTAGCGGGAGCTAGAGATACGCAGTATTTT. Protein sequence: CASSTSLAGARDTQYF. Variable domain in full (rest from reference TRBV28 and TRBJ2-3): DVKVTQSSRYLVKRTGEKVFLECVQDMDHENMFWYRQDPGLGLRLIYFSYDVKMKEKGDIPEGYSVSREKKERFSLILESASTNQTSMYLCASSTSLAGARDTQYFGPGTRLTVL.

The chain links TRBV28 to TRBJ1-1; 9 nucleotides agree with TRBD1. Trimming took 4 bases from V and 5 from J; bases not matched to a gene: 14. The CDR3 length is 17 residues. Looked up from germline, CDR1 is MDHEN and CDR2 is SYDVKM. The CDR3 region has the DNA TGTGCCAGCAGTTCGTTAACCTTACAGGGGGCGCGGACTGAAGCTTTCTTT. The encoded protein is CASSSLTLQGARTEAFF.

The rearrangement joins TRBV6-2 or TRBV6-3 to TRBJ2-7, with TRBD1 matching 12 bases. The CDR3 sequence is 15 residues long. The V gene end was trimmed by 6 bases and the J gene end by 5 bases; junction bases not matched to a gene: 8. Germline V gene sequence: CDR1 MNHEY, CDR2 SVGEGT. CDR3 sequence reads: CASSRTGTGGHEQYF. The CDR3, as DNA: TGTGCCAGCAGCCGCACCGGGACAGGGGGCCACGAGCAGTACTTC.

CDR3 region: CAWGTVEQYF. CDR3 sequence (DNA): TGTGCCTGGGGGACAGTCGAGCAGTACTTC. The rearrangement joins TRBV30 to TRBJ2-7; 7 positions agree with TRBD1. This CDR3 is 10 amino acids long. Germline V lookup: CDR1 GTSNPN, CDR2 SVGIG (reference sequence). Trimming at V came to 5 bases and at J to 6 bases, leaving 1 base not matched to a gene.

The sample holds one count of this clone. This chain joins TRBV27 and TRBJ2-1, with 10 bases fitting TRBD2. The CDR3 covers 16 residues. The germline CDR1 and CDR2 sequences are MNHEY and SMNVEV (reference sequence). V lost 4 bases to trimming and J lost 8 bases; unmatched junction nucleotides: 11. CDR3 nucleotide sequence: TGTGCCAGCAGTTCGACTTCTAGCGGGAGTTTCTATGAGCAGTTCTTC. It is translated as CASSSTSSGSFYEQFF.

This clone was counted once. The chain uses TRBV2 and TRBJ2-6, with D possibly TRBD2 on 5 matching bases. The CDR3 length is 14 residues. Germline V gene data show CDR1 as SNHLY and CDR2 as FYNNEI. Between the trimmed V and J ends, which lost 7 bases and 4 bases, there was a span of 11 bases. This chain's CDR3 is CASMGLAGANVLTF. The CDR3 DNA reads as TGTGCCAGCATGGGCCTAGCCGGGGCCAACGTCCTGACTTTC.

The chain uses TRBV30 and TRBJ2-7; possible D gene TRBD1, 5 bases. The ends were cut back, 1 base at V and 0 bases at J, with 7 bases in the middle. Germline CDR1 reads GTSNPN; CDR2 reads SVGIG (reference sequence). The length of the CDR3 is 13 residues. This CDR3 reads CAWSGQSSYEQYF. The CDR3 nucleotides read TGTGCCTGGAGTGGACAGAGCTCCTACGAGCAGTACTTC.

This chain uses TRBV9 with TRBJ2-2; tentatively, D is TRBD1 (6 bases). V gave up 3 bases and J gave up 6 bases, with 12 bases separating them. Germline loops: CDR1 SGDLS, CDR2 YYNGEE. The CDR3 is made up of 14 amino acids. This CDR3 reads CASSGGTISGELFF. In nucleotides, the CDR3 is TGTGCCAGCAGCGGGGGGACAATTTCCGGGGAGCTGTTTTTT.

The rearrangement uses TRBV3-1 (or the pseudogene TRBV3-2) and TRBJ1-4, with D perhaps matching TRBD1 (5 bases). CDR3 length equals 13 residues. The germline CDR1 and CDR2 sequences are LGHDT and YNNKEL (reference sequence). V shed 1 base and J shed 15 bases, with 15 bases lying between them. The CDR3 region is CASSQGRMGLLFF. The CDR3 nucleotides read TGTGCCAGCAGCCAAGGAAGAATGGGACTCTTGTTTTTT.

This sequence joins TRBV5-6 and TRBJ2-1; a weak D match, TRBD2 (7 bases). The CDR3 is made up of 15 amino acids. Germline V lookup: CDR1 SGHDT, CDR2 YYEEEE. The V end was cut by 4 bases, the J end by 6 bases, with 17 bases between. The CDR3 loop reads CASSPNGGARNEQFF. DNA of the CDR3: TGTGCCAGCAGCCCCAATGGGGGGGCCCGCAATGAGCAGTTCTTC.

This chain joins TRBV5-6 and TRBJ2-3, with D possibly TRBD2 on 5 matching bases. This CDR3 region has 14 residues. Germline V gene data show CDR1 as SGHDT and CDR2 as YYEEEE. Trimming left V 4 bases short and J 4 bases short, with 13 bases between. DNA of the CDR3: TGTGCCAGCAGCCCCCGGGTGGGAGCAGATACGCAGTATTTT. Its translation: CASSPRVGADTQYF.

Here the CDR3 reads CAWGTTSNQPQHF. CDR3 bases: TGTGCCTGGGGGACGACTTCCAATCAGCCCCAGCATTTT. V is TRBV30 and J is TRBJ1-5, with a weak D call TRBD1 (5 bases). This CDR3 has 13 amino acids. Trimming stripped 5 bases from V and 3 bases from J, with 11 bases between. Germline assignment: CDR1 GTSNPN and CDR2 SVGIG (reference sequence).

The chain uses TRBV24-1 and TRBJ2-1; D might be TRBD1 (5 bases). The germline CDR1 and CDR2 sequences are KGHDR and SFDVKD. Trimming removed 4 bases at V and 0 bases at J, with 18 bases between. The CDR3 sequence is 18 residues long. The CDR3 DNA is TGTGCCACCAGTGAATCTGGACACAAAGTAAGCTCCTACAATGAGCAGTTCTTC. Its translation: CATSESGHKVSSYNEQFF.

This chain joins TRBV29-1 and TRBJ1-2; weak D call: TRBD1 (5 bases). V dropped 4 bases and J dropped 5 bases, with 11 bases sitting between them. This CDR3 spans 12 amino acids. Germline V gene data show CDR1 as SQVTM and CDR2 as ANQGSEA. CDR3 region: CSVAPTEYGYTF. CDR3 sequence (DNA): TGCAGCGTTGCCCCGACAGAATATGGCTACACCTTC.

The rearrangement links TRBV18 to TRBJ2-2; 8 positions agree with TRBD1. The CDR3 loop spans 16 amino acids. CDR1 is KGHSH, CDR2 LQKENI, per germline. With 3 bases clipped from V and 0 bases from J, the junction kept 3 bases outside the gene matches. The CDR3 DNA reads as TGTGCCAGCTCACCCCAGACAGGGGCGAACACCGGGGAGCTGTTTTTT. It is translated as CASSPQTGANTGELFF.

The chain recombines TRBV6-5 with TRBJ1-3, with D hard to call. Germline-derived CDR1 and CDR2 are MNHEY and SVGAGI. V lost 2 bases and J 2 bases, leaving 7 bases between the germline ends. This CDR3 contains 14 residues. In DNA form, the CDR3 reads TGTGCCAGCAGTTACGAAATAGCTGGAAACACCATATATTTT. This gives the protein CASSYEIAGNTIYF.

The chain recombines TRBV6-6 with TRBJ2-2; D might be TRBD2 (6 bases). The germline CDR1 and CDR2 sequences are MNHNY and SVGAGI (reference sequence). The CDR3 runs 12 residues. Trimming stripped 6 bases from V and 9 bases from J, with 11 bases between. The DNA for the CDR3 is TGTGCCAGCAGCGCGGGGAACAGGGAGCTGTTTTTT. Translation: CASSAGNRELFF.

This chain links TRBV2 with TRBJ2-5, with D hard to call. V was pared by 3 bases and J by 1 base, with 6 bases between. Per germline, CDR1 SNHLY and CDR2 FYNNEI. The CDR3 length is 13 residues. The DNA for the CDR3 is TGTGCCAGCAGTGACGAGATCCAAGAGACCCAGTACTTC. It encodes CASSDEIQETQYF.

The V gene is TRBV30, the J gene TRBJ2-5; D uncertain. Trimming pared 0 bases from V and 7 bases from J, leaving 6 bases between. CDR1 is GTSNPN, CDR2 SVGIG, per germline (reference sequence). The CDR3 loop spans 11 amino acids. CDR3 in amino acids: CAWSVTGTQYF. The CDR3 DNA is TGTGCCTGGAGTGTAACGGGGACCCAGTACTTC.

The rearrangement links TRBV29-1 to TRBJ1-5; 10 bases align to TRBD1. The CDR3 spans 13 residues. V lost 6 bases to trimming and J lost 2 bases; unmatched junction nucleotides: 1. The germline V gene has CDR1 SQVTM and CDR2 ANQGSEA. The DNA of the CDR3 is TGCAGCGTGACAGGGGGCGGCAATCAGCCCCAGCATTTT. Translation: CSVTGGGNQPQHF.